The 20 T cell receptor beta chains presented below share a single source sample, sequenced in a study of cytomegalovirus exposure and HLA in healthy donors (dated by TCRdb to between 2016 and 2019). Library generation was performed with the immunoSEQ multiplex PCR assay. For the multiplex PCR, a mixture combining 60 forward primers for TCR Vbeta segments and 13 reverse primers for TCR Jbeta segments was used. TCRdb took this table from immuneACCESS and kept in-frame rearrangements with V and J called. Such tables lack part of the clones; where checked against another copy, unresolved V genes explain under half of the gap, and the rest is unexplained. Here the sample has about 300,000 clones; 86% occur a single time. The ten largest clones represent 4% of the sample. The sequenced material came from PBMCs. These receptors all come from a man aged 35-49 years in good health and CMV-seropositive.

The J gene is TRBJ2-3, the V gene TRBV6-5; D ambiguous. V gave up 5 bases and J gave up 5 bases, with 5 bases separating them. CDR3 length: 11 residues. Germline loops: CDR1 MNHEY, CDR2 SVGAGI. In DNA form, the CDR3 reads TGTGCCAGCAGTAGACTAGATACGCAGTATTTT. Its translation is CASSRLDTQYF.

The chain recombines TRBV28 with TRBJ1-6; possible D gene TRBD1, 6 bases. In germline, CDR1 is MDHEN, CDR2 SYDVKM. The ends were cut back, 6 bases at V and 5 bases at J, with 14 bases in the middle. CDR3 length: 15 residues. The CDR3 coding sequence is TGTGCCAGCAGACAAGACAGGAGCAATAATTCACCCCTCCACTTT. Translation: CASRQDRSNNSPLHF. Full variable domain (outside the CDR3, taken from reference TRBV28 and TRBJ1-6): DVKVTQSSRYLVKRTGEKVFLECVQDMDHENMFWYRQDPGLGLRLIYFSYDVKMKEKGDIPEGYSVSREKKERFSLILESASTNQTSMYLCASRQDRSNNSPLHFGNGTRLTVT.

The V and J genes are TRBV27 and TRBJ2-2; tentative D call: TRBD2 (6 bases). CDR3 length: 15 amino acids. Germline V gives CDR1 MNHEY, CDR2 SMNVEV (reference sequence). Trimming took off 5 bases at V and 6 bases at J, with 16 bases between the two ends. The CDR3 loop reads CASSEASSDSGELFF. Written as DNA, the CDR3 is TGTGCCAGCAGTGAGGCCTCTAGCGACTCCGGGGAGCTGTTTTTT.

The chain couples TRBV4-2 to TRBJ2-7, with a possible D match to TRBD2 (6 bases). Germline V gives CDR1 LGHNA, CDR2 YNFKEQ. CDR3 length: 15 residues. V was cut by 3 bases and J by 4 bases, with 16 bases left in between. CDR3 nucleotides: TGTGCCAGCAGCCAGGGCCGCGGGGATGAGTACGAGCAGTACTTC. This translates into CASSQGRGDEYEQYF.

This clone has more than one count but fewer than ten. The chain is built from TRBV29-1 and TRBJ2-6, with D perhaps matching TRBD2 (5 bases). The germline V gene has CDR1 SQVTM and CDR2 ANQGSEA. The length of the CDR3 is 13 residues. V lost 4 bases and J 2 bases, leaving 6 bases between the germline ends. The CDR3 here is CSVGGPGANVLTF. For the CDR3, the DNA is TGCAGCGTTGGAGGGCCTGGGGCCAACGTCCTGACTTTC.

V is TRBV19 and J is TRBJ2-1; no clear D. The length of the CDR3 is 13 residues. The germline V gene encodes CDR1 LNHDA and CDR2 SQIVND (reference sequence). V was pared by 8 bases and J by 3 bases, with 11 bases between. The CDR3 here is CASASTNYNEQFF. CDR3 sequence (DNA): TGTGCCAGTGCGAGCACCAACTACAATGAGCAGTTCTTC.

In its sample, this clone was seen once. The DNA for the CDR3 is TGTGCCAGCAGCGTGGGGACTAGTGGGACCCAGTACTTC. Its translation: CASSVGTSGTQYF. J is TRBJ2-5 and V is TRBV11-3, with 8 bases matching TRBD2. V shed 5 bases, J shed 7 bases, and the junction held 6 bases outside the gene matches. This CDR3 comprises 13 residues. CDR1 is SGHNT, CDR2 YENEEA, per germline.

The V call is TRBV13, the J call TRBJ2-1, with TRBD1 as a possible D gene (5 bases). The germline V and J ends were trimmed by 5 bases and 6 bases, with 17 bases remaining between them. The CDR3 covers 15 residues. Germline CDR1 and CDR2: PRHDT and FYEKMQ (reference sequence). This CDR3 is CASSPIRDNFNEQFF. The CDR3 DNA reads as TGTGCCAGCAGCCCTATCAGGGATAACTTCAATGAGCAGTTCTTC.

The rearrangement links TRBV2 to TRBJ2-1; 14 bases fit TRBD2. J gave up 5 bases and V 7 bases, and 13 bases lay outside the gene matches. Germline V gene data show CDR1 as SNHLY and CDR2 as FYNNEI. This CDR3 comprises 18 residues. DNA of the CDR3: TGTGCCAGCAAACGACTTCGACTAGCGGGAGGGGTGGACAATGAGCAGTTCTTC. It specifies CASKRLRLAGGVDNEQFF.

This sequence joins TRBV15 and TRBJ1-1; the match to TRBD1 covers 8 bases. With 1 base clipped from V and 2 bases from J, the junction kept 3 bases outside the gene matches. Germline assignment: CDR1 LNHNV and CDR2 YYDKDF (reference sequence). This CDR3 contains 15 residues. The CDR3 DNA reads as TGTGCCACCAGCAGAGCCAGGGGGCCCAACACTGAAGCTTTCTTT. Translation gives CATSRARGPNTEAFF.

CDR3 bases: TGTGCCAGCAGCGTAGACGGTTATAGCAATCAGCCCCAGCATTTT. Translated: CASSVDGYSNQPQHF. V gene TRBV9 combines with J gene TRBJ1-5; D is unclear. There are 15 residues in the CDR3. CDR1 is SGDLS, CDR2 YYNGEE, per germline. V was clipped by 0 bases and J by 0 bases, with 7 bases between them.

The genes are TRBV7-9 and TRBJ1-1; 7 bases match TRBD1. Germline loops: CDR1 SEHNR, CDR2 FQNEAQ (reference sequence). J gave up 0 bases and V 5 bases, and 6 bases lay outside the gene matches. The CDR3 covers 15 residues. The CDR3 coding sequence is TGTGCCAGCAGCAGGGGGCAGAACATGAACACTGAAGCTTTCTTT. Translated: CASSRGQNMNTEAFF. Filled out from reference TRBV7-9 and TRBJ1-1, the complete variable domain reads DTGVSQNPRHKITKRGQNVTFRCDPISEHNRLYWYRQTLGQGPEFLTYFQNEAQLEKSRLLSDRFSAERPKGSFSTLEIQRTEQGDSAMYLCASSRGQNMNTEAFFGQGTRLTVV.

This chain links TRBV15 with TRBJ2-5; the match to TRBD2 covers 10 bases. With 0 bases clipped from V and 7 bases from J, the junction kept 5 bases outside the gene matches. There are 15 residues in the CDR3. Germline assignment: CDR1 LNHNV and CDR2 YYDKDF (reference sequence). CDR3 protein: CATSREAGGVGTQYF. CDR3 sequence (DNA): TGTGCCACCAGCAGAGAAGCGGGGGGGGTGGGGACCCAGTACTTC.

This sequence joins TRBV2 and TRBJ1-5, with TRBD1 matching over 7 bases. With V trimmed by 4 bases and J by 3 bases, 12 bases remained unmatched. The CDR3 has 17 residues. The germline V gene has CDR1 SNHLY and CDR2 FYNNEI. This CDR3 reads CASSVVRQGVVNQPQHF. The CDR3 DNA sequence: TGTGCCAGCAGTGTAGTAAGGCAGGGGGTGGTCAATCAGCCCCAGCATTTT.

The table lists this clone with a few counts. DNA of the CDR3: TGCGCCAGCAGCCCCCTTGGGGAGGGTAGGACTGAAGCTTTCTTT. This sequence encodes CASSPLGEGRTEAFF. The chain uses TRBV4-3 and TRBJ1-1; D uncertain. The germline CDR1 and CDR2 sequences are LGHNA and YSLEER. CDR3 length: 15 residues. The V end lost 4 bases, the J end lost 5 bases, and 17 bases lay between the germline ends.

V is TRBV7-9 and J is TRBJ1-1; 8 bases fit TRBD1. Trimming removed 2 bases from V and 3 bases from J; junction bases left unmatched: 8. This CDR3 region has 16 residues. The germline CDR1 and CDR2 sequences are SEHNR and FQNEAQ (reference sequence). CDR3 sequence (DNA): TGTGCCAGCAGCTTAAGGCAGGGGGCAGGGGACACTGAAGCTTTCTTT. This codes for CASSLRQGAGDTEAFF.

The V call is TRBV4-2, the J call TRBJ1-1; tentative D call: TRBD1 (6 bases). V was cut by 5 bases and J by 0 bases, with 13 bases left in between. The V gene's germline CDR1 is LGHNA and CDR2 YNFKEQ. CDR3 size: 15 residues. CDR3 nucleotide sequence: TGTGCCAGCAGCTGGAACAGGGAAATGAACACTGAAGCTTTCTTT. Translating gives CASSWNREMNTEAFF.

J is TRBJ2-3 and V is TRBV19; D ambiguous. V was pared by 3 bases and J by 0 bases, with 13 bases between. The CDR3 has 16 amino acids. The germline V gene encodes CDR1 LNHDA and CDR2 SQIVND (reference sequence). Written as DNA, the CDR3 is TGTGCCAGTAGTATGGCTCTGAGACTTAGCACAGATACGCAGTATTTT. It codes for CASSMALRLSTDTQYF. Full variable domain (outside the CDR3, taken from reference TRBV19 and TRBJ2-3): DGGITQSPKYLFRKEGQNVTLSCEQNLNHDAMYWYRQDPGQGLRLIYYSQIVNDFQKGDIAEGYSVSREKKESFPLTVTSAQKNPTAFYLCASSMALRLSTDTQYFGPGTRLTVL.

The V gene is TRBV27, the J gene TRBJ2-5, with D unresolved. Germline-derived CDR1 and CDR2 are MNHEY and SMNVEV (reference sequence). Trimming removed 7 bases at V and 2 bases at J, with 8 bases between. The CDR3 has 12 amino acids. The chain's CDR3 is CASTVFQETQYF. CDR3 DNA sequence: TGTGCCAGCACAGTTTTTCAAGAGACCCAGTACTTC.

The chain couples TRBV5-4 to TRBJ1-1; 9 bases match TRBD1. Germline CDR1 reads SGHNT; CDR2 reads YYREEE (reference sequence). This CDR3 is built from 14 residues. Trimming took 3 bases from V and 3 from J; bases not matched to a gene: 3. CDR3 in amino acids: CASSSRQGDTEAFF. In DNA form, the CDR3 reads TGTGCCAGCAGCTCTCGACAGGGGGACACTGAAGCTTTCTTT.